These 2 T cell receptor beta chains share one sample of origin, sequenced in a study of T cell repertoires in cytomegalovirus infection. The antigens these receptors bind are not known. One entry per CDR3 protein, called by TCRdb with MiXCR from the reads. Counted here are approximately 270,000 distinct CDR3 sequences, 22% occurring once; the ten biggest clones make up roughly 20%. This material consisted of cultured PBMCs, taken from culture after CMV antigen stimulation. The receptors here all came from a human donor in good health (CMV status not recorded). Some clones in this sample may be carry-over from other donors' samples.

A single count supports this clonotype. The rearrangement links TRBV7-9 to TRBJ2-3; the match to TRBD2 covers 14 bases. The CDR3 length is 17 residues. CDR1 is SEHNR, CDR2 FQNEAQ, per germline (reference sequence). J gave up 6 bases and V 7 bases, and 12 bases lay outside the gene matches. In nucleotides, the CDR3 is TGTGCCAGCACCCTTAGCCCGGGACTAGCGGGAGCGGATACGCAGTATTTT. It is translated as CASTLSPGLAGADTQYF. The complete variable domain, with remaining parts taken from reference TRBV7-9 and TRBJ2-3, reads DTGVSQNPRHKITKRGQNVTFRCDPISEHNRLYWYRQTLGQGPEFLTYFQNEAQLEKSRLLSDRFSAERPKGSFSTLEIQRTEQGDSAMYLCASTLSPGLAGADTQYFGPGTRLTVL.

This clonotype was picked up many times. V and J are TRBV7-9 and TRBJ2-7, with a tentative D call TRBD2 (5 bases). CDR1 is SEHNR, CDR2 FQNEAQ, per germline (reference sequence). The V end was cut by 5 bases, the J end by 6 bases, with 8 bases between. The CDR3 runs to 11 residues. CDR3 protein: CASSLAGEQYF. DNA of the CDR3: TGTGCCAGCAGCCTGGCGGGCGAGCAGTACTTC.